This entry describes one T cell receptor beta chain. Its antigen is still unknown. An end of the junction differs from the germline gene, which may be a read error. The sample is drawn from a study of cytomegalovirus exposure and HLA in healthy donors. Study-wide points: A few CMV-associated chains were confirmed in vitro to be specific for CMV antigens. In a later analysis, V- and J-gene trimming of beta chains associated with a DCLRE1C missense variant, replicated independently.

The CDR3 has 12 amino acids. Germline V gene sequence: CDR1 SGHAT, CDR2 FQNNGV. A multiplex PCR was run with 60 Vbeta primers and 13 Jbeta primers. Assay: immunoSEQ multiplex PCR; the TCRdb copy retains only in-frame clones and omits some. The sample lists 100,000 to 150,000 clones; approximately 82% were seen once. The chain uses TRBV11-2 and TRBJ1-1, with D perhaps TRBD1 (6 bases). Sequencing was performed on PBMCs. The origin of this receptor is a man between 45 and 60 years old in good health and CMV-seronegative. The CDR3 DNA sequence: TGTGCCAGCAGCCCCCCGGGACAAGGTAATACCTTT. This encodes CASSPPGQGNTF.